The 23 T cell receptor beta chains in this list originate from one sample, sequenced in a study of Ad26.COV2.S vaccination and SARS-CoV-2 variants. TCRdb's copy holds only in-frame clones and misses some; the assay was immunoSEQ multiplex PCR. The sample yields around 420,000 clones, approximately 87% seen once. Regarding treatment: about 20 received Ad26.COV2.S at low or high dose, single or two shots; a few received placebo; per-sample allocation not given. The samples date from day 63 after the first vaccine or placebo injection. Material: peripheral blood, obtained in a trial of Ad26.COV2.S vaccine versus placebo. The receptors come from a person aged 18 to 65 who received the Ad26.COV2.S COVID-19 vaccine or a placebo.

This rearrangement joins TRBV5-1 to TRBJ2-1; 7 bases are shared with TRBD2. Germline V CDR1 and CDR2: SGHRS, YFSETQ. CDR3 length: 13 residues. V lost 6 bases, J lost 7 bases, and 7 bases stayed unmatched. The CDR3 nucleotides read TGCGCCAGCAATGCGGGGGTCGAAAATGAGCAGTTCTTC. It translates to CASNAGVENEQFF.

This clone was counted a few times. This chain joins TRBV5-1 and TRBJ1-5; D uncertain. The germline V gene encodes CDR1 SGHRS and CDR2 YFSETQ. CDR3 length: 16 residues. V shed 1 base and J shed 0 bases, with 11 bases lying between them. For the CDR3, the DNA is TGCGCCAGCAGCTTGTTCCCAGAATATAGCAATCAGCCCCAGCATTTT. Translated, it gives CASSLFPEYSNQPQHF.

J is TRBJ1-5 and V is TRBV28, with D unresolved. This CDR3 is built from 14 residues. V lost 2 bases to trimming and J lost 4 bases, with 9 bases between them. Germline V CDR1 and CDR2: MDHEN, SYDVKM. The CDR3 DNA reads TGTGCCAGCAGTTTAGGGTTGGCGAATCAGCCCCAGCATTTT. Translation gives CASSLGLANQPQHF.

The J gene is TRBJ1-1, the V gene TRBV28; 8 nucleotides line up with TRBD1. CDR1 and CDR2 from the germline V gene are MDHEN and SYDVKM. The trim removed 6 bases at V and 5 bases at J, leaving 8 bases unmatched. CDR3 size: 14 residues. The chain's CDR3 is CASRQQGVRTEAFF. In DNA form, the CDR3 reads TGTGCCAGCAGGCAACAGGGGGTAAGGACTGAAGCTTTCTTT.

The chain uses TRBV7-9 and TRBJ2-7, with a weak D call TRBD1 (5 bases). V lost 1 base to trimming and J lost 1 base, with 11 bases between them. This CDR3 contains 15 residues. Germline V gene data show CDR1 as SEHNR and CDR2 as FQNEAQ (reference sequence). CDR3 bases: TGTGCCAGCAGCTTAGTCCAGGGTCAGTCCTACGAGCAGTACTTC. Amino acids: CASSLVQGQSYEQYF.

The J gene is TRBJ1-1, the V gene TRBV7-3, with unresolved D. Trimming removed 5 bases at V and 1 base at J, with 8 bases between. Germline CDR1 and CDR2: SGHTA and FQGTGA. CDR3 size: 13 residues. CDR3: CASSRQANTEAFF. The DNA for the CDR3 is TGTGCCAGCAGCCGCCAGGCGAACACTGAAGCTTTCTTT.

The V and J genes are TRBV7-2 and TRBJ1-1, with TRBD1 identical over 9 bases. J was trimmed by 5 bases and V by 2 bases; bases with no gene match: 9. The germline V gene has CDR1 SGHTA and CDR2 FQGNSA. The CDR3 consists of 16 residues. The CDR3 sequence is CASSLSAPGTGTEAFF. CDR3 bases: TGTGCCAGCAGCTTATCAGCTCCGGGGACAGGGACTGAAGCTTTCTTT.

J is TRBJ2-3 and V is TRBV9; 7 bases are shared with TRBD1. The junction had 8 bases not matched to a gene; V was cut back by 3 bases and J by 1 base. The CDR3 extends over 16 amino acids. The germline V gene has CDR1 SGDLS and CDR2 YYNGEE. CDR3: CASSGHRDRRTDTQYF. CDR3 in DNA: TGTGCCAGCAGCGGCCACCGGGACAGACGCACAGATACGCAGTATTTT.

This clone was recorded a few times. The genes are TRBV6-4 and TRBJ2-2; D gene uncertain. This CDR3 contains 13 residues. Between the trimmed V and J ends, which lost 1 base and 5 bases, there was a span of 5 bases. Germline CDR1 is MRHNA and CDR2 is SNTAGT. CDR3 nucleotides: TGTGCCAGCAGTGACTGGCAAACCGGGGAGCTGTTTTTT. It yields the protein CASSDWQTGELFF.

The V call is TRBV5-1, the J call TRBJ1-1; 9 positions match TRBD1. This CDR3 spans 16 amino acids. CDR1 is SGHRS and CDR2 is YFSETQ in the germline V gene. Trimming removed 0 bases from V and 0 bases from J; junction bases left unmatched: 3. In nucleotides, the CDR3 is TGCGCCAGCAGCTTGGCCGGGACAGGGCTGAACACTGAAGCTTTCTTT. Translating it yields CASSLAGTGLNTEAFF. The whole variable domain, remainder taken from reference TRBV5-1 and TRBJ1-1, is KAGVTQTPRYLIKTRGQQVTLSCSPISGHRSVSWYQQTPGQGLQFLFEYFSETQRNKGNFPGRFSGRQFSNSRSEMNVSTLELGDSALYLCASSLAGTGLNTEAFFGQGTRLTVV.

This clone was seen only once. V is TRBV10-3 and J is TRBJ2-1, with TRBD2 identical over 12 bases. The CDR3 consists of 15 residues. In germline, CDR1 is ENHRY, CDR2 SYGVKD. V was clipped by 4 bases and J by 9 bases; unmatched bases: 7. CDR3 DNA: TGTGCCATCAGTGGCACTAGCGGGGGGATGAGTGAGCAGTTCTTC. Amino acid sequence: CAISGTSGGMSEQFF.

The table lists this clone with a count of one. J is TRBJ2-2 and V is TRBV6-4; D perhaps matches TRBD1 (7 bases). The CDR3 runs 14 residues. Germline CDR1 MRHNA, CDR2 SNTAGT. V shed 5 bases and J shed 6 bases, with 13 bases lying between them. CDR3 nucleotides: TGTGCCAGCAGTCCCTCCAGGGGGGCCGGGGAGCTGTTTTTT. This encodes CASSPSRGAGELFF.

On this clone: Relative to the germline gene, one junction end is altered; a read error may explain this. J is TRBJ2-1 and V is TRBV7-7; D is uncertain. This CDR3 comprises 15 residues. Germline lookup yields CDR1 SSHAT and CDR2 FNYEAQ (reference sequence). The CDR3 is CASSLVISSYNEQFF. The CDR3 region has the DNA TGTGCTAGCAGCTTAGTAATAAGCTCCTACAATGAGCAGTTCTTC.

The chain links TRBV11-2 to TRBJ2-5, with D perhaps matching TRBD2 (6 bases). The V gene lost 4 bases and the J gene lost 9 bases, with 15 bases spanning the gap. Per the germline V gene, CDR1 is SGHAT and CDR2 is FQNNGV. The CDR3 runs to 13 residues. DNA for the CDR3: TGTGCCAGCAGCTCATCCCCCGGAGGGGCCCAGTACTTC. As protein: CASSSSPGGAQYF.

This chain joins TRBV28 and TRBJ1-6; D remains unclear. The V end was cut by 4 bases, the J end by 5 bases, with 0 bases between. Germline loops: CDR1 MDHEN, CDR2 SYDVKM. The CDR3 loop spans 11 amino acids. In DNA form, the CDR3 reads TGTGCCAGCAGTTATAATTCACCCCTCCACTTT. Translating it yields CASSYNSPLHF.

V is TRBV28 and J is TRBJ1-1; D is possibly TRBD1 (5 bases). Germline assignment: CDR1 MDHEN and CDR2 SYDVKM. V was pared by 3 bases and J by 0 bases, with 11 bases between. The CDR3 runs 15 residues. CDR3: CASSLDGAMNTEAFF. The CDR3 bases are TGTGCCAGCAGTTTGGATGGGGCCATGAACACTGAAGCTTTCTTT.

This clone was found once. The chain couples TRBV6-4 to TRBJ2-3; D possibly corresponds to TRBD2 (6 bases). Germline V gene data show CDR1 as MRHNA and CDR2 as SNTAGT. Between the trimmed V and J ends, which lost 5 bases and 5 bases, there was a span of 11 bases. CDR3 size: 13 residues. The CDR3 sequence: CASSPDGGDTQYF. The DNA for the CDR3 is TGTGCCAGCAGTCCTGACGGGGGAGATACGCAGTATTTT.

The chain combines TRBV6-5 with TRBJ2-7; D uncertain. Trimming cost V 4 bases and J 0 bases, with 7 bases left between them. The CDR3 is 13 residues long. Germline V lookup: CDR1 MNHEY, CDR2 SVGAGI. The CDR3 bases are TGTGCCAGCAGTTTGCCAGGCTCCTACGAGCAGTACTTC. Protein product: CASSLPGSYEQYF.

The chain is built from TRBV9 and TRBJ2-3; D gene uncertain. The CDR3 sequence is 14 residues long. Germline assignment: CDR1 SGDLS and CDR2 YYNGEE. V gave up 4 bases and J gave up 2 bases, with 11 bases separating them. The CDR3 region is CASSPRVFTDTQYF. The CDR3 DNA follows: TGTGCCAGCAGCCCCCGGGTTTTCACAGATACGCAGTATTTT.

The CDR3, as DNA: TGTGCCAGCAGTTTTCAGGGGTTCTATGGCTACACCTTC. As protein: CASSFQGFYGYTF. The chain joins TRBV12-3 or TRBV12-4 to TRBJ1-2, with D possibly matching TRBD1 (6 bases). V was clipped by 3 bases and J by 4 bases, with 9 bases between them. The CDR3 consists of 13 residues.

V gene TRBV9 combines with J gene TRBJ1-2; 9 bases are a match to TRBD1. Germline-derived CDR1 and CDR2 are SGDLS and YYNGEE. The CDR3 totals 16 residues. The V gene end was trimmed by 4 bases and the J gene end by 3 bases; junction bases not matched to a gene: 10. CDR3 amino acids: CASSKLPTGGDYGYTF. The CDR3 DNA reads as TGTGCCAGCAGCAAACTCCCGACAGGGGGGGACTATGGCTACACCTTC.

The chain combines TRBV29-1 with TRBJ2-1, with 8 bases aligning to TRBD2. Losses at the gene ends were 7 bases for V and 5 bases for J; bases not matched to a gene: 13. The CDR3 contains 15 residues. Germline V gives CDR1 SQVTM, CDR2 ANQGSEA. Written as DNA, the CDR3 is TGCAGCGCCCACGCGGGGACGGGGGGGGACAATGAGCAGTTCTTC. Amino acids: CSAHAGTGGDNEQFF.

The chain is built from TRBV6-2 or TRBV6-3 and TRBJ2-7; 9 bases line up with TRBD1. J lost 8 bases, V lost 7 bases, and 15 bases had no gene match. The CDR3 loop spans 15 amino acids. The germline gives CDR1 MNHEY, CDR2 SVGEGT. In DNA, the CDR3 is TGTGCCAGCATCCCAGAACCGGGACAGGGTTCGCAGCAGTACTTC. This encodes CASIPEPGQGSQQYF.